These 23 T cell receptor beta chains originate from one sample sequenced in a study of T cells after yellow fever vaccination. In TCRdb, the 5' RACE reads were re-called with MiXCR into one record per CDR3 protein. Of a few hundred thousand distinct CDR3 sequences in the sample, around 6.8% were seen once. This material consisted of PBMCs, taken approximately 47 days after the first yellow fever vaccination. These receptors were collected from a man aged 18 to 29 who received the YFV17D yellow fever vaccine.

The V gene is TRBV28, the J gene TRBJ2-1; 10 nucleotides align to TRBD1. The J segment lost 6 bases and the V segment lost 5 bases, leaving 4 bases of the junction unmatched. The CDR3 extends over 14 amino acids. Germline values: CDR1 MDHEN, CDR2 SYDVKM. The CDR3 nucleotides are TGTGCCAGCAGTCTCTGGACAGGGGGCAATGAGCAGTTCTTC. Translated: CASSLWTGGNEQFF.

The chain links TRBV5-1 to TRBJ1-2; 7 nucleotides line up with TRBD1. V shed 3 bases, J shed 8 bases, and the junction held 16 bases outside the gene matches. CDR1 and CDR2 (germline): SGHRS, YFSETQ. The CDR3 loop spans 16 amino acids. The CDR3 nucleotides read TGCGCCAGCAGCTCCGGACAGGTCGCCGGGCTAGGGGGCTACACCTTC. Translating gives CASSSGQVAGLGGYTF. Full variable domain (rest looked up from reference TRBV5-1 and TRBJ1-2): KAGVTQTPRYLIKTRGQQVTLSCSPISGHRSVSWYQQTPGQGLQFLFEYFSETQRNKGNFPGRFSGRQFSNSRSEMNVSTLELGDSALYLCASSSGQVAGLGGYTFGSGTRLTVV.

This clonotype was observed at least ten times. The gene calls are TRBV6-5 and TRBJ2-1; D possibly corresponds to TRBD2 (5 bases). Germline loops: CDR1 MNHEY, CDR2 SVGAGI. V lost 6 bases and J 3 bases, leaving 15 bases between the germline ends. This CDR3 spans 15 amino acids. Written as DNA, the CDR3 is TGTGCCAGCAGCAAGGACTTCCGCCTCTACAATGAGCAGTTCTTC. It encodes CASSKDFRLYNEQFF.

The V call is TRBV6-2 or TRBV6-3, the J call TRBJ1-1; 7 positions agree with TRBD1. This CDR3 is 17 amino acids long. Germline assignment: CDR1 MNHEY and CDR2 SVGEGT. V lost 2 bases, J lost 2 bases, and 11 bases stayed unmatched. CDR3 DNA: TGTGCCAGCAGTTACCCGAAATACAGGGGACCCAACACTGAAGCTTTCTTT. Encoded protein: CASSYPKYRGPNTEAFF.

This clonotype was seen only a few times. J is TRBJ2-3 and V is TRBV5-1; TRBD2 might be the D (6 bases). Looked up from germline, CDR1 is SGHRS and CDR2 is YFSETQ. CDR3 length: 15 residues. The V gene lost 5 bases and the J gene lost 0 bases, with 13 bases spanning the gap. The CDR3 sequence: CASRGDFSSTDTQYF. CDR3 DNA sequence: TGCGCCAGCAGAGGGGACTTTTCTAGCACAGATACGCAGTATTTT.

The rearrangement links TRBV7-9 to TRBJ1-1; 8 bases match TRBD1. The V segment lost 5 bases and the J segment 4 bases; nucleotides outside the gene matches: 9. The CDR3 runs 15 residues. Per the germline V gene, CDR1 is SEHNR and CDR2 is FQNEAQ (reference sequence). CDR3 sequence: CASSPGQGDVTEAFF. For the CDR3, the DNA is TGTGCCAGCAGCCCCGGACAGGGAGATGTCACTGAAGCTTTCTTT.

CDR3 loop: CAISVPSGDYEQYF. The CDR3 DNA reads TGTGCCATCAGTGTTCCTAGCGGGGACTACGAGCAGTACTTC. The chain links TRBV10-3 to TRBJ2-7; 9 bases line up with TRBD2. This CDR3 region has 14 residues. Losses at the gene ends were 4 bases for V and 3 bases for J; bases not matched to a gene: 4. Germline V gene lookup returns CDR1 ENHRY and CDR2 SYGVKD.

CDR3 bases: TGTGCCAGCAACATGGGACTAGCGGGGCCTACCTACGAGCAGTACGTC. This encodes CASNMGLAGPTYEQYV. V and J are TRBV6-2 or TRBV6-3 and TRBJ2-7; 13 bases match TRBD2. CDR1 MNHEY and CDR2 SVGEGT come from the germline V gene. V lost 7 bases to trimming and J lost 2 bases; unmatched junction nucleotides: 8. The CDR3 runs 16 residues.

The gene calls are TRBV19 and TRBJ1-5, with TRBD1 matching over 9 bases. This CDR3 is built from 14 residues. V gave up 6 bases and J gave up 6 bases; unmatched junction bases: 6. The V gene's germline CDR1 is LNHDA and CDR2 SQIVND (reference sequence). Here the CDR3 DNA reads TGTGCCAGTAGCTATGGGACAGGGTTTCAGCCCCAGCATTTT. Amino acids: CASSYGTGFQPQHF.

This clonotype was counted many times. CDR3 nucleotides: TGTGCCAGCAGCTTCTCAGCGGCTTCCTACGAGCAGTACTTC. Residues: CASSFSAASYEQYF. This rearrangement joins TRBV7-2 to TRBJ2-7, with a weak D call TRBD2 (5 bases). V lost 3 bases and J lost 1, with 10 bases in between. The germline gives CDR1 SGHTA, CDR2 FQGNSA. This CDR3 is 14 amino acids long.

The chain is built from TRBV6-5 and TRBJ2-2; tentative D call: TRBD1 (5 bases). Trimming cost V 4 bases and J 2 bases, with 17 bases left between them. The CDR3 sequence is 17 residues long. The germline gives CDR1 MNHEY, CDR2 SVGAGI. The CDR3 DNA sequence: TGTGCCAGCAGTTTCACCTTCAGGGATTCAAACACCGGGGAGCTGTTTTTT. Translated, it gives CASSFTFRDSNTGELFF.

This clonotype was observed a handful of times. V and J are TRBV4-2 and TRBJ1-4; weak D call: TRBD1 (6 bases). The V gene's germline CDR1 is LGHNA and CDR2 YNFKEQ. V was clipped by 0 bases and J by 1 base, with 9 bases between them. The CDR3 has 16 residues. DNA of the CDR3: TGTGCCAGCAGCCAAGATTGGGGGCGAACTAATGAAAAACTGTTTTTT. This encodes CASSQDWGRTNEKLFF.

This clonotype was seen more than once but under ten times. This chain links TRBV15 with TRBJ2-1, with D possibly matching TRBD2 (5 bases). Germline V lookup: CDR1 LNHNV, CDR2 YYDKDF (reference sequence). CDR3 size: 15 residues. V lost 0 bases to trimming and J lost 2 bases, with 8 bases between them. Here the CDR3 reads CATSRDRGTYNEQFF. CDR3 bases: TGTGCCACCAGCAGAGATAGAGGGACCTACAATGAGCAGTTCTTC.

This clonotype was counted between two and nine times. This sequence joins TRBV20-1 and TRBJ2-1; TRBD2 matches 8 bases. Germline loops: CDR1 DFQATT, CDR2 SNEGSKA (reference sequence). Trimming took 6 bases from V and 4 from J; bases not matched to a gene: 11. The CDR3 has 15 amino acids. The CDR3 sequence is CSAPRLALGYNEQFF. CDR3 sequence (DNA): TGCAGTGCCCCCCGACTAGCGCTGGGGTACAATGAGCAGTTCTTC.

The chain has TRBV4-3 and TRBJ2-2; possibly TRBD1 or TRBD2 for D (6 bases each). CDR1 and CDR2 (germline): LGHNA, YSLEER. This CDR3 has 18 residues. The V and J ends lost 0 bases and 3 bases respectively, with 17 bases between them. CDR3 in DNA: TGCGCCAGCAGCCAAGATCGGCCGACAGGAGGGTACACCGGGGAGCTGTTTTTT. This encodes CASSQDRPTGGYTGELFF.

This clonotype was picked up a small number of times. The chain has TRBV3-1 and TRBJ2-3, with D unresolved. Germline CDR1 is LGHDT and CDR2 is YNNKEL (reference sequence). The CDR3 spans 13 residues. V was shortened by 6 bases and J by 1 base, with 8 bases between the two germline ends. The CDR3 here is CASRTGGTDTQYF. CDR3 coding DNA: TGTGCCAGCAGAACCGGTGGCACAGATACGCAGTATTTT.

This clonotype has only a few counts. The rearrangement joins TRBV9 to TRBJ2-6; D is ambiguous. Germline loops: CDR1 SGDLS, CDR2 YYNGEE. CDR3 length: 17 residues. Deletions cut 4 bases from V and 0 bases from J, with 14 bases between. CDR3 in amino acids: CASSSRGFSSGANVLTF. As DNA, the CDR3 is TGTGCCAGCAGCTCTAGAGGTTTCAGCTCTGGGGCCAACGTCCTGACTTTC.

This chain joins TRBV6-1 and TRBJ2-2; TRBD2 is a possible D gene (5 bases). The CDR3 covers 19 residues. V lost 6 bases and J 5 bases, leaving 28 bases between the germline ends. The germline gives CDR1 MNHNS, CDR2 SASEGT. CDR3 DNA sequence: TGTGCCAGCAGGGCGGCGGGCATAATGACCCCGAAATTGACCGGGGAGCTGTTTTTT. It translates to CASRAAGIMTPKLTGELFF.

This clonotype was counted only a few times. The chain couples TRBV20-1 to TRBJ2-5; D gene uncertain. The CDR3 consists of 12 residues. V was shortened by 3 bases and J by 5 bases, with 10 bases between the two germline ends. Germline CDR1 is DFQATT and CDR2 is SNEGSKA (reference sequence). The CDR3 bases are TGCAGTGCTAGTCTAGAACGGGAGACCCAGTACTTC. Translation: CSASLERETQYF.

This clonotype was counted only a few times. The chain links TRBV10-3 to TRBJ2-7, with D uncertain. V dropped 0 bases and J dropped 4 bases, with 4 bases sitting between them. Germline V lookup: CDR1 ENHRY, CDR2 SYGVKD. This CDR3 is built from 12 residues. As DNA, the CDR3 is TGTGCCATCAGTGAGTCGTCTTACGAGCAGTACGTC. This encodes CAISESSYEQYV.

This clonotype showed up just a few times. The chain couples TRBV5-4 to TRBJ2-4; D assignment may be TRBD1 or TRBD2 (5 bases each). CDR3 length equals 16 residues. V lost 4 bases to trimming and J lost 0 bases, with 14 bases between them. CDR1 and CDR2 from the germline V gene are SGHNT and YYREEE (reference sequence). The CDR3 reads CASSRRSGLAKNIQYF. The CDR3 region has the DNA TGTGCCAGCAGCCGCAGGTCGGGGCTAGCCAAAAACATTCAGTACTTC.

This chain connects TRBV29-1 to TRBJ2-5, with D hard to call. Germline V gives CDR1 SQVTM, CDR2 ANQGSEA. This CDR3 has 13 amino acids. V lost 1 base and J lost 5, with 11 bases in between. The CDR3 sequence: CSVEVGSQETQYF. The CDR3 bases are TGCAGCGTTGAAGTCGGCAGCCAGGAGACCCAGTACTTC.

This clonotype was counted only a few times. V is TRBV6-1 and J is TRBJ1-2; the match to TRBD1 covers 11 bases. V was pared by 5 bases and J by 2 bases, with 7 bases of the junction left unmatched. Per the germline V gene, CDR1 is MNHNS and CDR2 is SASEGT. The CDR3 has 16 amino acids. The CDR3 protein is CASSPGQGVINYGYTF. CDR3 in DNA: TGTGCCAGCAGTCCGGGACAGGGGGTGATAAACTATGGCTACACCTTC.